The T cell receptor beta chain under discussion was sequenced for a study of cytomegalovirus exposure and HLA in healthy donors. Trimming removed 2 bases from V and 0 bases from J; junction bases left unmatched: 1. The CDR3 contains 15 residues. The V gene's germline CDR1 is SGHRS and CDR2 YFSETQ. PCR primers comprised 60 Vbeta and 13 Jbeta primers. Sequencing was performed with immunoSEQ multiplex PCR; in TCRdb, only in-frame clones are kept and a portion is missing. The repertoire includes fewer than 200,000 clones, approximately 76% of them detected once, and approximately 2% sits in the top ten. The receptor was isolated from a female donor in good health and CMV-seronegative. The sample consisted of PBMCs. This chain joins TRBV5-1 and TRBJ2-3; 9 nucleotides match TRBD1. DNA of the CDR3: TGCGCCAGCAGCTTTGGACAGGGGAGCACAGATACGCAGTATTTT. Translating gives CASSFGQGSTDTQYF.